This record covers a single TCR beta chain. The antigen is unknown. The sample is drawn from a study of T cell responses to AZD1222 COVID-19 vaccine. Across the whole study: Pooled samples include second doses given at about 4 or 12 weeks.

Clones were sequenced by immunoSEQ multiplex PCR, and TCRdb holds only the in-frame ones, with some missing. The sample has more than 150,000 clones; 70% to 90% are singletons. Overall study results and limits: The sample set comprised mostly white British donors with more females, and clonal diversity was possibly underestimated. Recipients of AZD1222 seropositive at baseline numbered only 6 or 7.

CDR1 is SGHNT, CDR2 YYREEE, per germline (reference sequence). V lost 4 bases and J 5 bases, leaving 11 bases between the germline ends. CDR3 length equals 13 residues. This clonotype originated in an adult in good health. The specimen comprised peripheral blood, sampled on day 0 of AZD1222 vaccination. The V call is TRBV5-4, the J call TRBJ2-3; D might be TRBD1 (6 bases). CDR3 nucleotide sequence: TGTGCCAGCAGCGTTGGACAGAAAGATACGCAGTATTTT. Translating it yields CASSVGQKDTQYF.